This is a list of T cell receptor beta chains from one sample in a study of blood T cell repertoires in COVID-19. Clones were read by immunoSEQ multiplex PCR, and TCRdb kept only the in-frame ones, dropping some. The sample contains fewer than 250,000 clones, around 79% of which appear only once. Material for sequencing was peripheral blood. The receptors derive from a woman in her forties or fifties with acute or convalescent COVID-19. CDR3s include the opening cysteine and the closing phenylalanine or tryptophan. D genes are given only for firm matches. Rows give clone size only sometimes, using once, few, many, or a class for an expanded clone.

j_gene,d_gene,abundance,v_gene,CDR3nt,CDR3aa
TRBJ2-3,.,once,TRBV28,TGTGCCAGCAGTTTAATCCGGGATACGCAGTATTTT,CASSLIRDTQYF
TRBJ1-1,.,.,TRBV3-1/TRBV3-2,TGTGCCAGCAGCCCGATACCCTATACTGAAGCTTTCTTT,CASSPIPYTEAFF
TRBJ1-5,TRBD1,.,TRBV24-1,TGTGCCACCAGTGACCCAAGACAGGGGAGCAATCAGCCCCAGCATTTT,CATSDPRQGSNQPQHF
TRBJ1-1,.,.,TRBV18,TGTGCCAGCTCAGAACAGGGGAACACTGAAGCTTTCTTT,CASSEQGNTEAFF
TRBJ2-7,.,.,TRBV6-1,TGTGCCAGCAGTGAAAAGGCCTCCGGGTTTTTAGAGCAGTACTTC,CASSEKASGFLEQYF
TRBJ2-4,TRBD2,.,TRBV10-3,TGTGCCATCAGTGATCGACTAGCGGGGGGACCAGAGGGCAAAAACATTCAGTACTTC,CAISDRLAGGPEGKNIQYF
TRBJ1-5,TRBD1,few,TRBV28,TGTGCCAGCAGTCTCGGACAGGGGTATTACAGCAATCAGCCCCAGCATTTT,CASSLGQGYYSNQPQHF
TRBJ1-2,TRBD1,.,TRBV25-1,TGTGCCAGCAGGCCGGCGGGGACAGGGGGACTCTCGGGGTATGGCTACACCTTC,CASRPAGTGGLSGYGYTF
TRBJ1-4,.,once,TRBV18,TGTGCCAGCTCACCAGGTCTGAGGGAAAAACTGTTTTTT,CASSPGLREKLFF
TRBJ2-3,TRBD2,.,TRBV9,TGTGCCAGCAGCGTAATAAGCGGGAGGGGACAAGATACGCAGTATTTT,CASSVISGRGQDTQYF
TRBJ2-1,TRBD2,few,TRBV30,TGTGCCTGGGACTCTAGCGGGAGGAGGAATGAGCAGTTCTTC,CAWDSSGRRNEQFF
TRBJ1-2,TRBD1,few,TRBV7-2,TGTGCCAGCAGCTTAGAGGGGGCAAAGTGGTATGGCTACACCTTC,CASSLEGAKWYGYTF
TRBJ2-2,.,.,TRBV19,TGTGCCAGTAGGACCGGGACACTTAACACCGGGGAGCTGTTTTTT,CASRTGTLNTGELFF
TRBJ1-2,.,once,TRBV3-1/TRBV3-2,TGTGCCAGCACTTTAAAGGGCAGCACCGGGGAAGGCTACACCTTC,CASTLKGSTGEGYTF
TRBJ1-1,.,.,TRBV5-3,TGTGCCAGATCGAAGACAGAAATGAACACTGAAGCTTTCTTT,CARSKTEMNTEAFF
TRBJ2-3,TRBD2,few,TRBV9,TGTGCCAGCAGCGTAGGGGCTAGCGGGGGCCTTAGCACAGATACGCAGTATTTT,CASSVGASGGLSTDTQYF
TRBJ2-3,.,.,TRBV30,TGTGCCTGGAGCGCCTGGGGGCGTACAGATACGCAGTATTTT,CAWSAWGRTDTQYF
TRBJ2-1,.,.,TRBV30,TGTGCCCGGGACCTCCTCGAGGGTATTGAGCAGTTCTTC,CARDLLEGIEQFF
TRBJ2-7,TRBD2,.,TRBV27,TGTGCCAGCAGTCCAACCGACAAGGGGAGGGTATATCTAGGATCCTACGAGCAGTACTTC,CASSPTDKGRVYLGSYEQYF
TRBJ2-2,.,.,TRBV7-6,TGTGCCAGCAGCTTGAGCAGGGGATACCCCGGGGAGCTGTTTTTT,CASSLSRGYPGELFF
TRBJ2-1,.,.,TRBV5-1,TGCGCCAGCAGCTCCGGTGGTGAAGCACTATACAATGAGCAGTTCTTC,CASSSGGEALYNEQFF
TRBJ2-7,.,few,TRBV12-5,TGTGCTAGTGGTTCCCTCATTCTACCCTCGGACAGTCTTAAGGATGAGGGGGAGCAGTACTTC,CASGSLILPSDSLKDEGEQYF
TRBJ1-1,TRBD1,.,TRBV19,TGTGCCAGTATTCCGGGACAGGGGTTTAACACTGAAGCTTTCTTT,CASIPGQGFNTEAFF
TRBJ2-3,.,.,TRBV4-3,TGCGCCAGCAGCCAGGGGGGGCGGTGGAGGGGAGATACGCAGTATTTT,CASSQGGRWRGDTQYF
TRBJ1-4,TRBD1,.,TRBV19,TGTGCCAGTAGTGACAGGGGCTTGGGAAAACTGTTTTTT,CASSDRGLGKLFF
TRBJ2-7,TRBD2,.,TRBV6-6,TGTGCCAGCAGTTACTTCACTAGCGGGAGTCTGAACGAGCAGTACTTC,CASSYFTSGSLNEQYF
TRBJ1-1,.,.,TRBV21-1,TGTGCCAGCAGCAAAGCCACCCCGTCGGGAGTACGTGCTTTCTTT,CASSKATPSGVRAFF
TRBJ2-7,TRBD2,.,TRBV9,TGTGCCAGCAGCGTGGGACTAGCGGGGGCCTACGAGCAGTACTTC,CASSVGLAGAYEQYF
TRBJ2-7,TRBD2,.,TRBV19,TGTGCCAGTACCCTCCAAGCGGGAGGCTACGAGCAGTACTTC,CASTLQAGGYEQYF
TRBJ1-4,.,few,TRBV18,TGTGCCAGCTCACCACGGGGAGTTGCAACTAATGAAAAACTGTTTTTT,CASSPRGVATNEKLFF